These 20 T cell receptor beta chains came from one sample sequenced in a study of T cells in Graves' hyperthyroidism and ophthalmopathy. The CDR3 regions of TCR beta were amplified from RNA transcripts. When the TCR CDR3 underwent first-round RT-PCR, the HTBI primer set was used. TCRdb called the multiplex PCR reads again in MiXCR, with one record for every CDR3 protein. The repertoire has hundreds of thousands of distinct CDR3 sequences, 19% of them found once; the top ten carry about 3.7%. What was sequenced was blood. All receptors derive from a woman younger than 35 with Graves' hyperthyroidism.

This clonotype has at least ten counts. CDR3 DNA sequence: TGCAGCGTTGAGCGAGGGGCCTACGAGCAGTACTTC. This codes for CSVERGAYEQYF. The chain uses TRBV29-1 and TRBJ2-7; D possibly uses TRBD1 or TRBD2 (5 bases each). This CDR3 region has 12 residues. CDR1 SQVTM and CDR2 ANQGSEA come from the germline V gene. V gave up 3 bases and J gave up 2 bases, with 8 bases separating them.

This CDR3 is CASRPDGDYEQYF. The CDR3 DNA follows: TGTGCCAGCAGACCGGACGGAGACTACGAGCAGTACTTC. V gene TRBV5-6 combines with J gene TRBJ2-7, with no clear D. CDR3 length equals 13 residues. The germline V gene encodes CDR1 SGHDT and CDR2 YYEEEE. Trimming shortened V by 5 bases and J by 3 bases, and 12 bases separated the two germline ends. Based on the CDR3 plus reference TRBV5-6 and TRBJ2-7, the full variable domain is DAGVTQSPTHLIKTRGQQVTLRCSPKSGHDTVSWYQQALGQGPQFIFQYYEEEERQRGNFPDRFSGHQFPNYSSELNVNALLLGDSALYLCASRPDGDYEQYFGPGTRLTVT.

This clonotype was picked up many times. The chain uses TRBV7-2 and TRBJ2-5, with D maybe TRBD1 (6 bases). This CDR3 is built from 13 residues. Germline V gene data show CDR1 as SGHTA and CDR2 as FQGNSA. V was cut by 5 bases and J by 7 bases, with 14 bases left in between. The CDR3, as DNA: TGTGCCAGCAGCGTCTACAGGGAAGGGACCCAGTACTTC. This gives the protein CASSVYREGTQYF.

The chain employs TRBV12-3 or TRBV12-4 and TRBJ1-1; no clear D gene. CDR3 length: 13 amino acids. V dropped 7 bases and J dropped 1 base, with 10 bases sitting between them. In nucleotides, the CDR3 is TGTGCCAGCACCCTGACCGGGAACACTGAAGCTTTCTTT. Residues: CASTLTGNTEAFF.

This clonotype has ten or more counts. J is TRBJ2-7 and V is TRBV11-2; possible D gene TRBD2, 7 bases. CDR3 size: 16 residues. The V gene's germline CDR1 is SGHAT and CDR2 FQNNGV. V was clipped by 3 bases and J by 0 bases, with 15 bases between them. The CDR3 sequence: CASSFYGGLSSYEQYF. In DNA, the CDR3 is TGTGCCAGCAGCTTTTACGGGGGGCTGAGCTCCTACGAGCAGTACTTC.

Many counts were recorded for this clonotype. This CDR3 reads CSVRRDHSYGYTF. The CDR3 coding sequence is TGCAGCGTTCGAAGGGATCATAGCTATGGCTACACCTTC. The chain recombines TRBV29-1 with TRBJ1-2, with D hard to call. V lost 5 bases to trimming and J lost 4 bases, with 14 bases between them. Germline V gene sequence: CDR1 SQVTM, CDR2 ANQGSEA. This CDR3 region has 13 residues. The whole variable domain, filled in from reference TRBV29-1 and TRBJ1-2, reads SAVISQKPSRDICQRGTSLTIQCQVDSQVTMMFWYRQQPGQSLTLIATANQGSEATYESGFVIDKFPISRPNLTFSTLTVSNMSPEDSSIYLCSVRRDHSYGYTFGSGTRLTVV.

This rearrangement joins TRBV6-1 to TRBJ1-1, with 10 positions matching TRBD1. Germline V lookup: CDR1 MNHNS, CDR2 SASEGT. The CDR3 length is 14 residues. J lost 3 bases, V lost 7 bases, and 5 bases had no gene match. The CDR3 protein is CASIGTGADTEAFF. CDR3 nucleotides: TGTGCCAGCATTGGGACAGGGGCGGACACTGAAGCTTTCTTT.

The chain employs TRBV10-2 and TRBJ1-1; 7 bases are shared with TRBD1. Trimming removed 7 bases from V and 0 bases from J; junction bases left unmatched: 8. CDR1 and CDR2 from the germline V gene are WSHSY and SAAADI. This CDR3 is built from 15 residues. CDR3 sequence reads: CASIGRQGMNTEAFF. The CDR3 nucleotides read TGCGCCAGCATAGGGAGACAGGGAATGAACACTGAAGCTTTCTTT.

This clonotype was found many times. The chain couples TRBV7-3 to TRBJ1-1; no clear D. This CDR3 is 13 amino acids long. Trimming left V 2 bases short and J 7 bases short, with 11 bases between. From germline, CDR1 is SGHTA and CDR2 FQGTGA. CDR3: CASSLLGHGEAFF. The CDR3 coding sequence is TGTGCCAGCAGCTTATTGGGTCACGGTGAAGCTTTCTTT.

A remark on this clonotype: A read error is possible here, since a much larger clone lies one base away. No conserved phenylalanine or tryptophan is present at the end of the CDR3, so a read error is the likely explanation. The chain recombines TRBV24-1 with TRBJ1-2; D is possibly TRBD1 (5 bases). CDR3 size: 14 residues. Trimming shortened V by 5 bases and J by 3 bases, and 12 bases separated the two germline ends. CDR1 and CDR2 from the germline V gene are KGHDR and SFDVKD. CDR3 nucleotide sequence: TGTGCCACCAGTGGTTCCGGGGCGTACTATGGCTACACCGTC. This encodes CATSGSGAYYGYTV.

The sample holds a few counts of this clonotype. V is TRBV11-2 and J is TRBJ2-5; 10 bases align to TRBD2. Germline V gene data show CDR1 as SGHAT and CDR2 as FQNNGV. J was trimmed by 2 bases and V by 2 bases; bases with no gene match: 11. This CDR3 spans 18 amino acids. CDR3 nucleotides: TGTGCCAGCAGCTTAAAAACTGTCGTACTAGCGGGGCAAGAGACCCAGTACTTC. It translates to CASSLKTVVLAGQETQYF.

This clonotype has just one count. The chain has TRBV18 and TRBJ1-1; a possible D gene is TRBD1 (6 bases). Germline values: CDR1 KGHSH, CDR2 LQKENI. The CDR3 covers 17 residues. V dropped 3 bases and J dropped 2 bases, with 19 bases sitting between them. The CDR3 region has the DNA TGTGCCAGCTCACCGATCGGCAGGGGCAGGGCTAACACTGAAGCTTTCTTT. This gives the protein CASSPIGRGRANTEAFF.

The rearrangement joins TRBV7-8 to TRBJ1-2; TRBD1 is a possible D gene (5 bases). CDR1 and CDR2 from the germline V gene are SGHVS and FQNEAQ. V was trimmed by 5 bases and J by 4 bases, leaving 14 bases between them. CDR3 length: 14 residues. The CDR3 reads CASSPDSGFYGYTF. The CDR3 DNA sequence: TGTGCCAGCAGCCCCGACAGCGGATTCTATGGCTACACCTTC.

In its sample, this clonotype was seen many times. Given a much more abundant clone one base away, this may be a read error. Here the CDR3 reads CASSYSGQGKTYGQYF. The CDR3, as DNA: TGTGCCAGCAGTTACTCCGGACAGGGTAAAACGTACGGGCAGTACTTC. The rearrangement links TRBV6-5 to TRBJ2-7; TRBD1 matches at 8 bases. Germline CDR1 is MNHEY and CDR2 is SVGAGI. The CDR3 is 16 residues long.

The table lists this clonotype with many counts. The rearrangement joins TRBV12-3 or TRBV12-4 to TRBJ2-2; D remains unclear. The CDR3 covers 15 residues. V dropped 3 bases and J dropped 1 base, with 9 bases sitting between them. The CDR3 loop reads CASSFQSRNTGELFF. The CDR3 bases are TGTGCCAGCAGTTTTCAATCCAGGAACACCGGGGAGCTGTTTTTT.

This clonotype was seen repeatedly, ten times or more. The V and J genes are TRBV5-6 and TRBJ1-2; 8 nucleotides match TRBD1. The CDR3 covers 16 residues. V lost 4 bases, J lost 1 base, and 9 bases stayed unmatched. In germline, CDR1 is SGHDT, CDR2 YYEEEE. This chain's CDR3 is CASSLRTGHLNYGYTF. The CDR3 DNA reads TGTGCCAGCAGCCTGAGGACAGGGCATCTTAACTATGGCTACACCTTC.

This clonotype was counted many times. The CDR3 protein is CASSLDRVSEAFF. CDR3 DNA sequence: TGCGCCAGCAGCCTGGACAGGGTCTCTGAAGCTTTCTTT. This chain connects TRBV5-1 to TRBJ1-1; 8 nucleotides match TRBD1. The V segment lost 4 bases and the J segment 6 bases; nucleotides outside the gene matches: 5. This CDR3 contains 13 residues. The germline gives CDR1 SGHRS, CDR2 YFSETQ.

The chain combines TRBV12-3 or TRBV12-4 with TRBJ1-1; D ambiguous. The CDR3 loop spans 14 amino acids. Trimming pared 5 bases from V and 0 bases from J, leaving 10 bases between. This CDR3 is CASSRRGVNTEAFF. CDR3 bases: TGTGCCAGCAGTCGACGGGGAGTGAACACTGAAGCTTTCTTT.

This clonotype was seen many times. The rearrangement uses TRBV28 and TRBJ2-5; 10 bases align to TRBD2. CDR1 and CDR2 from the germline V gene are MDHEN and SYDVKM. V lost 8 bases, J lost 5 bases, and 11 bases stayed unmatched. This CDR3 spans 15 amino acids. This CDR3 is CASRVSGGPRETQYF. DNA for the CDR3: TGTGCCAGCCGAGTTAGCGGGGGGCCGAGGGAGACCCAGTACTTC. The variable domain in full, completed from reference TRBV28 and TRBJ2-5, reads DVKVTQSSRYLVKRTGEKVFLECVQDMDHENMFWYRQDPGLGLRLIYFSYDVKMKEKGDIPEGYSVSREKKERFSLILESASTNQTSMYLCASRVSGGPRETQYFGPGTRLLVL.

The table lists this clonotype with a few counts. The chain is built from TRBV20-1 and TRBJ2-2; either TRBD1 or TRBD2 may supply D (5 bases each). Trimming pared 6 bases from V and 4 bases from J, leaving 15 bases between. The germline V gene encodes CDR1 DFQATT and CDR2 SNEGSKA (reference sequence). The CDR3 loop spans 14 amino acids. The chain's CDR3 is CSAVPGTSTGELFF. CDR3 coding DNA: TGCAGTGCCGTCCCCGGGACGAGCACCGGGGAGCTGTTTTTT.